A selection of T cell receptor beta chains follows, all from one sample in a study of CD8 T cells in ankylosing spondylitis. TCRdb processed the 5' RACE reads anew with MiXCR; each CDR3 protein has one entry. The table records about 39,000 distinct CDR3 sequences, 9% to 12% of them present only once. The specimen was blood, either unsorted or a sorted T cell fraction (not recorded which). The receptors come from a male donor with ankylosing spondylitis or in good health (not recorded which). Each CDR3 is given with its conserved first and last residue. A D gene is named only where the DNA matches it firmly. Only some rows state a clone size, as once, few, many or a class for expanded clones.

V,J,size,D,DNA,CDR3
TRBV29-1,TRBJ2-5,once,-,TGCAGCGTTGAAAGTAGAAGCGGGCCAGAGACCCAGTACTTC,CSVESRSGPETQYF
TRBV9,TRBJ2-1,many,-,TGTGCCAGCAGCGTAGGCGGGTGGGACAATGAGCAGTTCTTC,CASSVGGWDNEQFF
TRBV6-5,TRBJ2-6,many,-,TGTGCCAGCAGTTACTCAGGGCCCACCATCTCTGGGGCCAACGTCCTGACTTTC,CASSYSGPTISGANVLTF
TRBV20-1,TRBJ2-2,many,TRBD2,TGCAGTGCTAGAGTTAGGGGAGGGACCGGGGAGCTGTTTTTT,CSARVRGGTGELFF
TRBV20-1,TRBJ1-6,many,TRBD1,TGCAGTGCTAGAGATGGGAATAGGGGGCAGAATTCACCCCTCCACTTT,CSARDGNRGQNSPLHF
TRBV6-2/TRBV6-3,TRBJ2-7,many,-,TGTGCCAGCAGTTACTCTCGGGGGAGGTCCTACGAGCAGTACTTC,CASSYSRGRSYEQYF
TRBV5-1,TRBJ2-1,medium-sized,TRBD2,TGCGCCAGCAGCTTGGTAGCGGGAGGGTACAATGAGCAGTTCTTC,CASSLVAGGYNEQFF
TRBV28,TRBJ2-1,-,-,TGTGCCAGCAGTCCCCCGTCAGACCCCAATGAGCAGTTCTTC,CASSPPSDPNEQFF
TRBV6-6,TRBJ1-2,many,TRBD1,TGTGCCAGCAGTACAGGGGACTATGGCTACACCTTC,CASSTGDYGYTF
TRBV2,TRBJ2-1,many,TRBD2,TGTGCCAGCAGTGAAGCGGGACTAGTCCTCAATGAGCAGTTCTTC,CASSEAGLVLNEQFF
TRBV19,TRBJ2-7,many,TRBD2,TGTGCCAGTAGTACGACCCCGGGACTAGCTATTCACGAGCAGTACTTC,CASSTTPGLAIHEQYF
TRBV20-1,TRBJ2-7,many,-,TGCAGTGCTACGTCCGGGACCGTCCAGTACTTC,CSATSGTVQYF
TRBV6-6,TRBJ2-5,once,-,TGTGCCAGCAGTTATCAGGGGCGAGAGACCCAGTACTTC,CASSYQGRETQYF
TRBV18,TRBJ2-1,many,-,TGTGCCAGCTCACCACCTTCCCGGAACAATGAGCAGTTCTTC,CASSPPSRNNEQFF
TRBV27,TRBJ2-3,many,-,TGTGCCAGCAGTTTGTCAGGGCCTAGGACAGATACGCAGTATTTT,CASSLSGPRTDTQYF
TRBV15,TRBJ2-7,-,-,TGTGCCAAGAGCCGGACAGACTACGAGCAGTACTTC,CAKSRTDYEQYF
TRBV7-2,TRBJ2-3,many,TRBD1,TGTGCCAGCAGCCCAGGGACAGGGGGAACAGATACGCAGTATTTT,CASSPGTGGTDTQYF
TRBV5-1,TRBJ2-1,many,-,TGCGCCAGCAGGCCCGAAACAGGGTATTCCTTCAATGAGCAGTTCTTC,CASRPETGYSFNEQFF
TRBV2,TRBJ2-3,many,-,TGTGCCAGCAGTGAAAACCGAGACACCGAGGGTACGCAGTATTTT,CASSENRDTEGTQYF
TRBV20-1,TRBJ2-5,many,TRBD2,TGCAGTGCTAGAGGACTAGCGGGAAGGGGAGAGACCCAGTACTTC,CSARGLAGRGETQYF
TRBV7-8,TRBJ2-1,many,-,TGTGCCAGCACCCCTCCCCAACTGTACAATGAGCAGTTCTTC,CASTPPQLYNEQFF
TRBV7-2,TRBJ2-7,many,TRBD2,TGTGCCAGCAGCTTAGACCCTAGCGGAGGGGATTACGAGCAGTACTTC,CASSLDPSGGDYEQYF
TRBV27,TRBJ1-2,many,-,TGTGCCAGCGCTCCCGGGACTGCCTATGGCTACACCTTC,CASAPGTAYGYTF
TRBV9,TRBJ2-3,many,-,TGTGCCAGCAGCGTAGACGAGGCAGATACGCAGTATTTT,CASSVDEADTQYF
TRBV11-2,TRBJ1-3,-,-,TGTGCCAGCAGCCCTGGGACCGGTGGAAACACCATATATTTT,CASSPGTGGNTIYF
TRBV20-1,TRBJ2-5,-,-,TGCAGTGCTAGGGCCAGCGGACGCGAGACCCAGTACTTC,CSARASGRETQYF
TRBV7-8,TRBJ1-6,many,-,TGTGCCAGCAGCTTTAGCATAACAGATAATTCACCCCTCCACTTT,CASSFSITDNSPLHF
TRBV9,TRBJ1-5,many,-,TGTGCCAGCAGCGTAGCTCGTCCCTCTGCGCGCAATCAGCCCCAGCATTTT,CASSVARPSARNQPQHF
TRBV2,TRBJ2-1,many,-,TGTGCCAGCAGTGAACCACGCCTTTCTGGGGATGAGCAGTTCTTC,CASSEPRLSGDEQFF
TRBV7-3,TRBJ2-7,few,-,TGTGCCAGCAGCTTAACGTTATGGTCGGAGCAGTACTTC,CASSLTLWSEQYF
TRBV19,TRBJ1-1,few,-,TGTGCCACCAAATTGAACACTGAAGCTTTCTTT,CATKLNTEAFF
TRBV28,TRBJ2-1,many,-,TGTGCCAGCAGTTCCCCAGGAAGCTCCTACAATGAGCAGTTCTTC,CASSSPGSSYNEQFF
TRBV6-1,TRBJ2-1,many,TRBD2,TGTGCCAGCGGACTAGCGGGAGTGGTGGGTGAGAATGAGCAGTTCTTC,CASGLAGVVGENEQFF
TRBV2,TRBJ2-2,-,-,TGTGCCAGCAGTGATAGACAGGGAGGCCAGACCGGGGAGCTGTTTTTT,CASSDRQGGQTGELFF
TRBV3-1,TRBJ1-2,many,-,TGTGCCAGCAGCCACAGGGGCGGCTATGGCTACACCTTC,CASSHRGGYGYTF
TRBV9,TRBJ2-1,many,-,TGTGCCAGCAGCGTAGGGGACCGCGGAGGTGGCAATGAGCAGTTCTTC,CASSVGDRGGGNEQFF
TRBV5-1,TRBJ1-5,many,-,TGCGCCAGCAGCTTGGAGGGGGGGGGGAATCAGCCCCAGCATTTT,CASSLEGGGNQPQHF
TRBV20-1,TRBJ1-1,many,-,TGCAGTGCTCGACATAGGAACACTGAAGCTTTCTTT,CSARHRNTEAFF
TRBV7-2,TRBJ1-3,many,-,TGTGCCAGCAGCTTAAGCGGAAACACCATATATTTT,CASSLSGNTIYF
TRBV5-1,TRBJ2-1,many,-,TGCGCCAGCAGCTTGAATTGGGGTGAGCAGTTCTTC,CASSLNWGEQFF
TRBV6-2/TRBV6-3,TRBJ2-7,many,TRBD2,TGTGCCAGCAGTTACGGGGGTCGACTAGCGGGAGGAAAGCCCTACGAGCAGTACTTC,CASSYGGRLAGGKPYEQYF
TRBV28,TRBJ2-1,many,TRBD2,TGTGCCAGCAGCCCAGGACTAGCGGCCACTTTCTCCTACAATGAGCAGTTCTTC,CASSPGLAATFSYNEQFF
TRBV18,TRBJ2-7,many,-,TGTGCCAGCTCACCGGGGACTTCCTCCTACGAGCAGTACTTC,CASSPGTSSYEQYF
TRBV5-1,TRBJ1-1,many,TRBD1,TGCGCCAGCAGCTTGACAGGGGCGGCGAACACTGAAGCTTTCTTT,CASSLTGAANTEAFF
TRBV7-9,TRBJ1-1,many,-,TGTGCCAGCAGCCAGGGTTCGTCGGACACTGAAGCTTTCTTT,CASSQGSSDTEAFF
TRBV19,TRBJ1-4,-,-,TGTGCCAGTAGTATATTGGCAGACTTTTCAACTAATGAAAAACTGTTTTTT,CASSILADFSTNEKLFF
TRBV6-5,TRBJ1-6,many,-,TGTGCCAGCAGTTACGTTTCCCGAGAATGGTCACCCCTCCACTTT,CASSYVSREWSPLHF
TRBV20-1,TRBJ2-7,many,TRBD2,TGCAGTGCTAGGGACCTCGGGTTAGCGGGAGTATTC,CSARDLGLAGVF
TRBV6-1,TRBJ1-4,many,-,TGTGCCAGCAGTGAAGGGGGTACTGCGTTTATGAAGGAACTGTTTTTT,CASSEGGTAFMKELFF
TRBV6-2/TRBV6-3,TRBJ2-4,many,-,TGTGCCAGCAGTTCCCCAGACAGGCTAGCCAAAAACATTCAGTACTTC,CASSSPDRLAKNIQYF
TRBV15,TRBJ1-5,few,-,TGTGCCACCAGCAGAGATTTTGGAAATCAGCCCCAGCATTTT,CATSRDFGNQPQHF
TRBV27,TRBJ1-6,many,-,TGTGCCAGCAGCTTCCGGGACGGATGGAGCTCCTATAATTCACCCCTCCACTTT,CASSFRDGWSSYNSPLHF
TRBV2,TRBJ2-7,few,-,TGTGCCAGCAGCTCCGACCCGAGGGGGAGCTACGAGCAGTACTTC,CASSSDPRGSYEQYF